The sequence of this T cell receptor beta chain was determined in a study of cytomegalovirus exposure and HLA in healthy donors. V lost 3 bases and J 1 base, leaving 7 bases between the germline ends. Germline V gives CDR1 SGDLS, CDR2 YYNGEE. This CDR3 contains 13 residues. This table comes from immunoSEQ multiplex PCR, and its TCRdb copy is limited to in-frame clones, with some not included. Here the sample spans a few hundred thousand clones, approximately 90% being singletons. The receptor's source is a woman younger than 30 in good health and CMV-seronegative. Sequencing was performed on PBMCs. V usage is TRBV9 and J usage is TRBJ1-1; D may be TRBD1 (5 bases). The CDR3 reads CASSDRGNTEAFF. Written as DNA, the CDR3 is TGTGCCAGCAGCGATAGGGGGAACACTGAAGCTTTCTTT.